This entry lists 27 T cell receptor beta chains sequenced from one sample in a study of blood T cell repertoires in COVID-19. TCRdb's copy holds only in-frame clones and misses some; the assay was immunoSEQ multiplex PCR. This table has about 230,000 clones, approximately 90% appearing once. What was sequenced was peripheral blood. All receptors come from a man over 45 with COVID-19, enrolled during active disease.

The chain combines TRBV19 with TRBJ2-1; 7 bases are shared with TRBD2. The trim removed 5 bases at V and 3 bases at J, leaving 7 bases unmatched. From germline, CDR1 is LNHDA and CDR2 SQIVND (reference sequence). This CDR3 has 15 amino acids. The CDR3 loop reads CASSPGGGIYNEQFF. The DNA of the CDR3 is TGTGCCAGTAGTCCTGGGGGGGGGATCTACAATGAGCAGTTCTTC.

The J gene is TRBJ2-7, the V gene TRBV18; 7 bases match TRBD1. CDR1 is KGHSH and CDR2 is LQKENI in the germline V gene. V dropped 5 bases and J dropped 3; count of bases not matched to a gene: 7. The CDR3 spans 14 residues. DNA of the CDR3: TGTGCCAGCTCAAATACCGGGACAGACTACGAGCAGTACTTC. Amino acid sequence: CASSNTGTDYEQYF.

This chain links TRBV12-3 or TRBV12-4 with TRBJ2-7; weak D call: TRBD2 (5 bases). V dropped 5 bases and J dropped 4 bases, with 9 bases sitting between them. The CDR3 is made up of 12 amino acids. For the CDR3, the DNA is TGTGCCAGCAGTCAGAAGCGGTACGAGCAGTACTTC. This encodes CASSQKRYEQYF.

The CDR3 here is CASRTGTGDTGELFF. The CDR3 DNA follows: TGCGCCAGCAGAACCGGGACAGGGGACACCGGGGAGCTGTTTTTT. The V gene is TRBV5-1, the J gene TRBJ2-2; 10 bases are a match to TRBD1. The V gene end was trimmed by 5 bases and the J gene end by 3 bases; junction bases not matched to a gene: 4. The CDR3 runs 15 residues. Germline V gene sequence: CDR1 SGHRS, CDR2 YFSETQ.

V usage is TRBV27 and J usage is TRBJ1-4; D gene uncertain. This CDR3 is 16 amino acids long. The germline V and J ends were trimmed by 5 bases and 0 bases, with 13 bases remaining between them. The germline V gene has CDR1 MNHEY and CDR2 SMNVEV (reference sequence). The CDR3 loop is CASSPLRQSTNEKLFF. DNA for the CDR3: TGTGCCAGCAGTCCCTTAAGACAATCAACTAATGAAAAACTGTTTTTT. Filled out from reference TRBV27 and TRBJ1-4, the complete variable domain reads EAQVTQNPRYLITVTGKKLTVTCSQNMNHEYMSWYRQDPGLGLRQIYYSMNVEVTDKGDVPEGYKVSRKEKRNFPLILESPSPNQTSLYFCASSPLRQSTNEKLFFGSGTQLSVL.

This rearrangement joins TRBV6-5 to TRBJ1-1; no clear D. Germline V gives CDR1 MNHEY, CDR2 SVGAGI. CDR3 size: 15 residues. Trimming shortened V by 10 bases and J by 5 bases, and 23 bases separated the two germline ends. The CDR3 DNA sequence: TGTGCCACCCATGAGAGGACTCCGCTAACAACTGAAGCTTTCTTT. Its translation: CATHERTPLTTEAFF.

The chain uses TRBV7-2 and TRBJ1-2; D is possibly TRBD1 (5 bases). The V gene's germline CDR1 is SGHTA and CDR2 FQGNSA. The CDR3 runs to 13 residues. V shed 6 bases and J shed 1 base, with 9 bases lying between them. The CDR3 here is CASRETVNYGYTF. CDR3 bases: TGTGCCAGCAGGGAGACAGTTAACTATGGCTACACCTTC. The complete variable domain, with remaining parts taken from reference TRBV7-2 and TRBJ1-2, reads GAGVSQSPSNKVTEKGKDVELRCDPISGHTALYWYRQSLGQGLEFLIYFQGNSAPDKSGLPSDRFSAERTGGSVSTLTIQRTQQEDSAVYLCASRETVNYGYTFGSGTRLTVV.

This clone appeared a few times. The chain employs TRBV29-1 and TRBJ2-7; possibly TRBD2 for D (6 bases). The V gene lost 0 bases and the J gene lost 1 base, with 10 bases spanning the gap. Germline V CDR1 and CDR2: SQVTM, ANQGSEA. CDR3 length: 14 residues. The CDR3 is CSVEDLGGSYEQYF. Here the CDR3 DNA reads TGCAGCGTTGAAGATCTTGGGGGGTCCTACGAGCAGTACTTC.

This sequence joins TRBV28 and TRBJ2-2, with 7 bases aligning to TRBD2. The J segment lost 1 base and the V segment lost 5 bases, leaving 13 bases of the junction unmatched. The germline V gene encodes CDR1 MDHEN and CDR2 SYDVKM. The CDR3 loop spans 18 amino acids. CDR3 DNA sequence: TGTGCCAGCAGTCCATCCCTAAGCGGGGTTGGGAACACCGGGGAGCTGTTTTTT. It encodes CASSPSLSGVGNTGELFF.

This rearrangement joins TRBV15 to TRBJ2-7, with D maybe TRBD1 (5 bases). The CDR3 consists of 14 residues. Germline CDR1 reads LNHNV; CDR2 reads YYDKDF (reference sequence). Trimming shortened V by 0 bases and J by 6 bases, and 12 bases separated the two germline ends. CDR3 sequence reads: CATSREWQGGEQYF. Here the CDR3 DNA reads TGTGCCACCAGCAGAGAGTGGCAGGGTGGCGAGCAGTACTTC.

This chain joins TRBV6-4 and TRBJ2-1, with 13 bases that match TRBD2. The germline CDR1 and CDR2 sequences are MRHNA and SNTAGT. CDR3 length equals 16 residues. After removal of 6 bases from V and 6 bases from J, the junction contained 8 bases not matched to a gene. CDR3 DNA sequence: TGTGCCAGCAGGGTCACTAGCGGGGGGGCTACCAATGAGCAGTTCTTC. This gives the protein CASRVTSGGATNEQFF.

The V gene is TRBV4-2, the J gene TRBJ1-1; D perhaps matches TRBD1 (6 bases). The CDR3 contains 14 residues. The germline V gene has CDR1 LGHNA and CDR2 YNFKEQ. The V gene lost 5 bases and the J gene lost 1 base, with 11 bases spanning the gap. The CDR3 DNA reads as TGTGCCAGCAGCTTAGGACAGCAGAACACTGAAGCTTTCTTT. This translates into CASSLGQQNTEAFF.

The V gene is TRBV6-1, the J gene TRBJ1-6; D is unclear. Per germline, CDR1 MNHNS and CDR2 SASEGT. V shed 2 bases and J shed 9 bases, with 8 bases lying between them. This CDR3 comprises 13 residues. CDR3 sequence (DNA): TGTGCCAGCAGTGAAATTTGGAGTTCACCCCTCCACTTT. Its translation: CASSEIWSSPLHF.

This clone was seen a few times. The chain links TRBV5-6 to TRBJ2-1; 8 nucleotides align to TRBD1. CDR3 length: 18 amino acids. The V segment lost 1 base and the J segment 6 bases; nucleotides outside the gene matches: 15. Germline-derived CDR1 and CDR2 are SGHDT and YYEEEE. The CDR3 spells CASSLRRDRFPLPNEQFF. As DNA, the CDR3 is TGTGCCAGCAGCTTGCGGAGGGACAGGTTCCCCCTCCCCAATGAGCAGTTCTTC.

The genes are TRBV4-3 and TRBJ1-2; D is possibly TRBD1 (6 bases). Trimming pared 0 bases from V and 3 bases from J, leaving 11 bases between. There are 15 residues in the CDR3. Germline V gene lookup returns CDR1 LGHNA and CDR2 YSLEER. This CDR3 reads CASSQDSGVDYGYTF. DNA for the CDR3: TGCGCCAGCAGCCAAGATTCAGGGGTGGACTATGGCTACACCTTC.

This rearrangement joins TRBV10-3 to TRBJ1-2, with a tentative D call TRBD1 (6 bases). CDR1 ENHRY and CDR2 SYGVKD come from the germline V gene. The CDR3 has 12 residues. Trimming pared 10 bases from V and 3 bases from J, leaving 12 bases between. For the CDR3, the DNA is TGTGCCACCGAACAGGGTGACTATGGCTACACCTTC. Encoded protein: CATEQGDYGYTF.

The chain couples TRBV4-1 to TRBJ1-4; 8 bases map to TRBD1. This CDR3 region has 13 residues. Unmatched junction bases numbered 6, after V lost 3 bases and J lost 12 bases. CDR1 is MGHRA, CDR2 YSYEKL, per germline. The chain's CDR3 is CASSQGQARELFF. The CDR3 nucleotides are TGCGCCAGCAGCCAGGGACAGGCCCGAGAACTGTTTTTT.

This clone was recorded only once. The genes are TRBV2 and TRBJ2-1; TRBD2 matches 9 bases. This CDR3 has 14 residues. V was clipped by 1 base and J by 10 bases; unmatched bases: 5. Germline CDR1 and CDR2: SNHLY and FYNNEI. In nucleotides, the CDR3 is TGTGCCAGCAGTGAAGGGGGTAGCGGGGGAGAGCAGTTCTTC. Residues: CASSEGGSGGEQFF. Together with reference TRBV2 and TRBJ2-1, the CDR3 gives the full variable domain: EPEVTQTPSHQVTQMGQEVILRCVPISNHLYFYWYRQILGQKVEFLVSFYNNEISEKSEIFDDQFSVERPDGSNFTLKIRSTKLEDSAMYFCASSEGGSGGEQFFGPGTRLTVL.

This clone is a singleton in its sample. This chain links TRBV18 with TRBJ2-1; D is unclear. Germline CDR1 KGHSH, CDR2 LQKENI. This CDR3 comprises 13 residues. Between the trimmed V and J ends, which lost 3 bases and 12 bases, there was a span of 15 bases. This CDR3 reads CASSPDGAIGQFF. The CDR3, as DNA: TGTGCCAGCTCACCCGACGGAGCAATCGGGCAGTTCTTC.

This clone came up once. This chain uses TRBV7-7 with TRBJ2-5; 7 nucleotides line up with TRBD2. CDR1 SSHAT and CDR2 FNYEAQ come from the germline V gene (reference sequence). The junction had 6 bases not matched to a gene; V was cut back by 4 bases and J by 10 bases. CDR3 size: 12 residues. The CDR3 nucleotides are TGTGCCAGCAGCTCGACTGGGGGGGGCCAGTACTTC. Amino acid sequence: CASSSTGGGQYF.

The chain carries TRBV19 and TRBJ2-1; D is possibly TRBD2 (6 bases). The V gene lost 3 bases and the J gene lost 1 base, with 10 bases spanning the gap. The CDR3 has 15 amino acids. Looked up from germline, CDR1 is LNHDA and CDR2 is SQIVND (reference sequence). As DNA, the CDR3 is TGTGCCAGTAGTATTGGCCGGGGGTCCTACAATGAGCAGTTCTTC. Translating it yields CASSIGRGSYNEQFF.

The genes are TRBV6-5 and TRBJ2-1, with TRBD2 matching over 7 bases. Trimming took 6 bases from V and 8 from J; bases not matched to a gene: 10. The CDR3 runs 14 residues. CDR1 is MNHEY, CDR2 SVGAGI, per germline. CDR3 DNA: TGTGCCAGCAGGCGAGCCAGCCGGGGGGATGAGCAGTTCTTC. Encoded protein: CASRRASRGDEQFF.

The V gene is TRBV5-1, the J gene TRBJ1-1; the D gene is possibly TRBD1 (5 bases). V dropped 0 bases and J dropped 4 bases, with 10 bases sitting between them. Germline CDR1 reads SGHRS; CDR2 reads YFSETQ. This CDR3 contains 14 residues. This chain's CDR3 is CASSLATGSTEAFF. Written as DNA, the CDR3 is TGCGCCAGCAGCTTGGCCACAGGTTCCACTGAAGCTTTCTTT.

This clone was observed a handful of times. CDR3: CAWSGGLSNQPQHF. The CDR3 region has the DNA TGTGCCTGGAGTGGGGGCTTGAGCAATCAGCCCCAGCATTTT. V is TRBV30 and J is TRBJ1-5; D perhaps matches TRBD1 (5 bases). The V end was cut by 1 base, the J end by 1 base, with 8 bases between. This CDR3 region has 14 residues. Germline CDR1 is GTSNPN and CDR2 is SVGIG (reference sequence).

The rearrangement joins TRBV5-1 to TRBJ1-5, with D possibly TRBD1 on 5 matching bases. The CDR3 spans 15 residues. Germline CDR1 reads SGHRS; CDR2 reads YFSETQ. The V gene lost 0 bases and the J gene lost 0 bases, with 7 bases spanning the gap. CDR3: CASSLGQTSNQPQHF. For the CDR3, the DNA is TGCGCCAGCAGCTTGGGACAGACTAGCAATCAGCCCCAGCATTTT.

This rearrangement joins TRBV3-1 (or the pseudogene TRBV3-2) to TRBJ1-4; TRBD1 is a possible D gene (5 bases). The CDR3 consists of 11 residues. From germline, CDR1 is LGHDT and CDR2 YNNKEL (reference sequence). V dropped 8 bases and J dropped 7 bases, with 8 bases sitting between them. The CDR3 region has the DNA TGTGCCAGCCAGGGATTTGAAAAACTGTTTTTT. This sequence encodes CASQGFEKLFF.

The genes are TRBV12-1 and TRBJ1-2. TRBV12-1 is a listed pseudogene. CDR3 length equals 14 residues. The CDR3 DNA follows: TGTGCCAGCAGCTTTGCGCGGTCAGACTATGGCTACACCTTC. This gives the protein CASSFARSDYGYTF.